These 8 T cell receptor beta chains were sequenced from one sample in a study of T cell changes during pregnancy in multiple sclerosis. The method was immunoSEQ multiplex PCR; TCRdb's version includes in-frame clones alone and lacks a portion of them. This table holds approximately 44,000 clones, more than 85% found once. Sequenced here: CD4+ T cells from peripheral blood mononuclear cells, sampled in the second trimester of pregnancy. The source of these receptors is a female donor in good health, enrolled as a control in a pregnancy study.

The gene calls are TRBV7-3 and TRBJ2-3; 7 bases map to TRBD2. The CDR3 totals 15 residues. The germline gives CDR1 SGHTA, CDR2 FQGTGA. Losses at the gene ends were 1 base for V and 0 bases for J; bases not matched to a gene: 1. The CDR3 DNA reads TGTGCCAGCAGCTTAAGCGGGGGAAGCACAGATACGCAGTATTTT. Protein product: CASSLSGGSTDTQYF.

Note on this clone: A read error may account for a junction end that differs from germline. The V and J genes are TRBV7-7 and TRBJ2-7; D tentatively fits TRBD1 or TRBD2 (5 bases each). Germline V gene sequence: CDR1 SSHAT, CDR2 FNYEAQ (reference sequence). The CDR3 contains 14 residues. CDR3 DNA: TGTGCTAGCAGCTTAGGGGAGTCCGGGAACGAGCAGTACTTC. It yields the protein CASSLGESGNEQYF.

The chain carries TRBV19 and TRBJ2-1; the match to TRBD2 covers 10 bases. Germline loops: CDR1 LNHDA, CDR2 SQIVND (reference sequence). The CDR3 runs to 13 residues. Trimming took 7 bases from V and 10 from J; bases not matched to a gene: 7. The CDR3 loop reads CASKESGRGEQFF. Written as DNA, the CDR3 is TGTGCCAGTAAGGAGAGCGGGAGGGGGGAGCAGTTCTTC.

The V call is TRBV15, the J call TRBJ2-7, with a tentative D call TRBD2 (6 bases). The CDR3 loop spans 15 amino acids. V was clipped by 0 bases and J by 7 bases, with 16 bases between them. In germline, CDR1 is LNHNV, CDR2 YYDKDF (reference sequence). The CDR3 DNA follows: TGTGCCACCAGCAGAGATAACGGGGGAGGCGAGGAGCAGTACTTC. This sequence encodes CATSRDNGGGEEQYF.

The chain couples TRBV7-3 to TRBJ1-1; D is unclear. This CDR3 region has 14 residues. Trimming pared 1 base from V and 8 bases from J, leaving 14 bases between. Germline loops: CDR1 SGHTA, CDR2 FQGTGA. The CDR3 is CASSLRRASAEAFF. CDR3 DNA sequence: TGTGCCAGCAGCTTAAGGCGGGCGTCCGCCGAAGCTTTCTTT.

J is TRBJ2-5 and V is TRBV21-1; TRBD1 reflects the table's D call only, with no check against the DNA. TRBV21-1 is given as a pseudogene. The length of the CDR3 is 16 residues. The chain's CDR3 is CASSKAPGTGKETQYF. CDR3 coding DNA: TGTGCCAGCAGCAAAGCGCCCGGGACAGGTAAAGAGACCCAGTACTTC.

The chain links TRBV28 to TRBJ1-6, with 7 bases identical to TRBD1. This CDR3 is 17 amino acids long. J lost 0 bases, V lost 4 bases, and 6 bases had no gene match. CDR1 is MDHEN and CDR2 is SYDVKM in the germline V gene. In nucleotides, the CDR3 is TGTGCCAGCAGTTCCCGACAGGGCAGCTCCTATAATTCACCCCTCCACTTT. This sequence encodes CASSSRQGSSYNSPLHF.

V is TRBV9 and J is TRBJ2-7, with TRBD2 matching 9 bases. The CDR3 contains 16 residues. The germline V gene encodes CDR1 SGDLS and CDR2 YYNGEE. V lost 0 bases, J lost 0 bases, and 4 bases stayed unmatched. The CDR3 loop reads CASSVGLAGNSYEQYF. CDR3 coding DNA: TGTGCCAGCAGCGTAGGGCTAGCGGGAAACTCCTACGAGCAGTACTTC.